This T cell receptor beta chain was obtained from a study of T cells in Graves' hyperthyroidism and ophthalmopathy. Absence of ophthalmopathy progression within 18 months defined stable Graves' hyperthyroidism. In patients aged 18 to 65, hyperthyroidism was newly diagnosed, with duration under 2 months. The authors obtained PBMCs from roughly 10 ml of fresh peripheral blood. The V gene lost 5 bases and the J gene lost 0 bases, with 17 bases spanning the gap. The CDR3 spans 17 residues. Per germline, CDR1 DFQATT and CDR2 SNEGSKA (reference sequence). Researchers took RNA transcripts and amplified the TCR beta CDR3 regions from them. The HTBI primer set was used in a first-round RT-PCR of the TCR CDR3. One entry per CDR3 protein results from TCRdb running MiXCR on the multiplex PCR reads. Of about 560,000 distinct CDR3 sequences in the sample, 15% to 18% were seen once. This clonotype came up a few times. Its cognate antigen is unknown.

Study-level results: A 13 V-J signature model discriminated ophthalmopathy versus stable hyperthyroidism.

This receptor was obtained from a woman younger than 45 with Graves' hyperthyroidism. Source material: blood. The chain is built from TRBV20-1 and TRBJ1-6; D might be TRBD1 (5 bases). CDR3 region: CSAGGGDQSSYNSPLHF. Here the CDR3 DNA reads TGCAGTGCTGGCGGGGGTGATCAGAGCTCCTATAATTCACCCCTCCACTTT.